Shown below are 10 T cell receptor beta chains from a single sample sequenced in a study of chemoradiotherapy in HPV16-positive cancers. TCRdb's copy holds only in-frame clones and misses some; the assay was immunoSEQ multiplex PCR. The sample yields roughly 1,600 clones, around nine tenths seen once. Here the sequenced sample was tumor tissue, taken from a patient who underwent chemoradiotherapy. Source of these receptors: a human donor with HPV-associated anogenital cancer.

This clone was seen once. V gene TRBV19 combines with J gene TRBJ2-3, with 8 nucleotides matching TRBD2. The CDR3 consists of 17 residues. CDR1 is LNHDA and CDR2 is SQIVND in the germline V gene (reference sequence). The ends lost 8 bases at V and 1 base at J; junction bases unmatched: 14. For the CDR3, the DNA is TGTGCCAGTCGGGAGGGTTCAGGGAGAGCTCGCACAGATACGCAGTATTTT. Encoded protein: CASREGSGRARTDTQYF.

The chain employs TRBV5-6 and TRBJ2-5; tentatively, D is TRBD1 (5 bases). V lost 0 bases and J 1 base, leaving 10 bases between the germline ends. Per the germline V gene, CDR1 is SGHDT and CDR2 is YYEEEE. This CDR3 comprises 15 residues. The CDR3 sequence: CASSLGLGVQETQYF. For the CDR3, the DNA is TGTGCCAGCAGCTTGGGCCTAGGGGTCCAAGAGACCCAGTACTTC.

The chain carries TRBV4-1 and TRBJ1-1; the D gene is possibly TRBD1 (5 bases). The CDR3 length is 12 residues. V lost 4 bases to trimming and J lost 4 bases, with 7 bases between them. From germline, CDR1 is MGHRA and CDR2 YSYEKL. CDR3 DNA sequence: TGCGCCAGCAGCCGAACAGGCACTGAAGCTTTCTTT. Residues: CASSRTGTEAFF.

V gene TRBV19 combines with J gene TRBJ2-1, with a possible D match to TRBD2 (5 bases). This CDR3 comprises 14 residues. Trimming stripped 4 bases from V and 4 bases from J, with 11 bases between. CDR1 is LNHDA and CDR2 is SQIVND in the germline V gene (reference sequence). This CDR3 is CASSNYREYNEQFF. The CDR3 DNA sequence: TGTGCCAGTAGTAACTATAGGGAGTACAATGAGCAGTTCTTC. The full variable domain, completed using reference TRBV19 and TRBJ2-1, is DGGITQSPKYLFRKEGQNVTLSCEQNLNHDAMYWYRQDPGQGLRLIYYSQIVNDFQKGDIAEGYSVSREKKESFPLTVTSAQKNPTAFYLCASSNYREYNEQFFGPGTRLTVL.

V usage is TRBV11-3 and J usage is TRBJ1-1; D not certain. Germline V gives CDR1 SGHNT, CDR2 YENEEA. There are 13 residues in the CDR3. The V and J ends lost 3 bases and 4 bases respectively, with 9 bases between them. CDR3 region: CASSFDWGTEAFF. DNA for the CDR3: TGTGCCAGCAGCTTCGACTGGGGCACTGAAGCTTTCTTT.

The V and J genes are TRBV11-2 and TRBJ2-2; no clear D. Germline values: CDR1 SGHAT, CDR2 FQNNGV. V shed 2 bases and J shed 4 bases, with 2 bases lying between them. The CDR3 spans 12 residues. The CDR3 DNA reads as TGTGCCAGCAGCTTACTCACCGGGGAGCTGTTTTTT. It specifies CASSLLTGELFF.

This clone was seen only once. This sequence joins TRBV11-2 and TRBJ2-2; TRBD1 might be the D (6 bases). V lost 5 bases, J lost 2 bases, and 15 bases lay in between. Germline V CDR1 and CDR2: SGHAT, FQNNGV. The length of the CDR3 is 16 residues. The CDR3 reads CASSQRTATNTGELFF. The CDR3 DNA reads as TGTGCCAGCAGCCAGCGGACAGCGACAAACACCGGGGAGCTGTTTTTT.

The chain joins TRBV5-4 to TRBJ1-2; D perhaps matches TRBD1 (5 bases). This CDR3 spans 14 amino acids. Germline CDR1 SGHNT, CDR2 YYREEE (reference sequence). Trimming took off 3 bases at V and 4 bases at J, with 13 bases between the two ends. The CDR3: CASSWDLLGYGYTF. The CDR3 nucleotides are TGTGCCAGCAGCTGGGACCTCCTCGGCTATGGCTACACCTTC.

V and J are TRBV19 and TRBJ1-2, with D maybe TRBD1 (5 bases). Germline CDR1 reads LNHDA; CDR2 reads SQIVND (reference sequence). Between the trimmed V and J ends, which lost 5 bases and 4 bases, there was a span of 20 bases. CDR3 length: 16 residues. The DNA of the CDR3 is TGTGCCAGTAGTCGCCTCGGACGTCTTGGGGGCTATGGCTACACCTTC. This encodes CASSRLGRLGGYGYTF.

This clone was observed a single time. The chain combines TRBV9 with TRBJ1-5; the D is unclear. This CDR3 has 15 amino acids. CDR1 is SGDLS and CDR2 is YYNGEE in the germline V gene. The V end was cut by 0 bases, the J end by 5 bases, with 12 bases between. As DNA, the CDR3 is TGTGCCAGCAGCGTAGATGGTACCCTTTATCAGCCCCAGCATTTT. Translated, it gives CASSVDGTLYQPQHF.